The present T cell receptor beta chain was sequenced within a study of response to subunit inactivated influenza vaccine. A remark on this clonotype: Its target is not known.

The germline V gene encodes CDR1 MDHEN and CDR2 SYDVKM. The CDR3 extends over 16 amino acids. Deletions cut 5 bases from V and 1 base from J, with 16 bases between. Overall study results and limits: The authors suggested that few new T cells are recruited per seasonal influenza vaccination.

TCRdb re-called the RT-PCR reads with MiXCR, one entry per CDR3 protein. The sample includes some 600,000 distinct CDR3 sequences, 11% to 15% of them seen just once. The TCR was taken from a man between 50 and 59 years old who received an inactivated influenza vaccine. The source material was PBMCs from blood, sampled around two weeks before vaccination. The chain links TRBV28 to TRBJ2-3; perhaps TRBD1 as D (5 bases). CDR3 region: CASSPWQGRGTDTQYF. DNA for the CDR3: TGTGCCAGCAGTCCCTGGCAGGGAAGGGGCACAGATACGCAGTATTTT.